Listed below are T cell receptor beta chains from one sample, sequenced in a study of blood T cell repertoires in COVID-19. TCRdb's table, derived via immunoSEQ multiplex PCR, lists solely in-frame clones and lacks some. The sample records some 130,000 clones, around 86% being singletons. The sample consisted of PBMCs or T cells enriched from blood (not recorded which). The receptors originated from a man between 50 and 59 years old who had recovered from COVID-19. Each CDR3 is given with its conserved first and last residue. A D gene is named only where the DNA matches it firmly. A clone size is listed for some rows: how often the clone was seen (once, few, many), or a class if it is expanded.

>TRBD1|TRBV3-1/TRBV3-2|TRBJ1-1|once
TGTGCCAGCAGCCAGACAGGGCTCGACACTGAAGCTTTCTTT
CASSQTGLDTEAFF
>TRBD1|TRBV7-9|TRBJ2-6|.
TGTGCCAGTGGGGACAGCTCTGGGGCCAACGTCCTGACTTTC
CASGDSSGANVLTF
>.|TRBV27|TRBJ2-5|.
TGTGCCAGCAGGGGGGGGGCGTGGGCGGCAGAGACCCAGTACTTC
CASRGGAWAAETQYF
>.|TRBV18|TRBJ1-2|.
TGTGCCAGCTCACCTCTATCGCAAAACTATGGCTACACCTTC
CASSPLSQNYGYTF
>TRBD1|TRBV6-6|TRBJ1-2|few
TGTGCCAGCCTAGCCGGGGACAGTCCCTATGGCTACACCTTC
CASLAGDSPYGYTF
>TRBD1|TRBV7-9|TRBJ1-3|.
TGTGCCAGCAGCTTAGCTTGGCAGGGGGCGCAAGGAAACACCATATATTTT
CASSLAWQGAQGNTIYF
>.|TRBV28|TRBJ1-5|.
TGTGCCAGCAGATACCCGGGGGAGAGCAATCAGCCCCAGCATTTT
CASRYPGESNQPQHF
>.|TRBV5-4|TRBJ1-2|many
TGTGCCAGCAGCCTAACAGAATTAGACTATGGCTACACCTTC
CASSLTELDYGYTF
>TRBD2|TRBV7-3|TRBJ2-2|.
TGTGCCAGCAGCGCTTCTAGCGGGGGGCACACCGGGGAGCTGTTTTTT
CASSASSGGHTGELFF
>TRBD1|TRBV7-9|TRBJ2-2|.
TGTGCCAGCAGCTTGGGACAGGGGTTGTACACCGGGGAGCTGTTTTTT
CASSLGQGLYTGELFF
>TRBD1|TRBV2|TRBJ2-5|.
TGTGCCACCCACCGGCTGACAGGGTGGGACTTC
CATHRLTGWDF
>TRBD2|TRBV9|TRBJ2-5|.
TGTGCCAGCGGAACGTGGGGGGGGGAGACCCAGTACTTC
CASGTWGGETQYF
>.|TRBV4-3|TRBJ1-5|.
TGCGCCAGCAGCCAAGAGGGACTTAATCAGCCCCAGCATTTT
CASSQEGLNQPQHF
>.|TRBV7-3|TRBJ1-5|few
TGTGCCAGCAGCTTAATAGGGCAGGAGGATCAGCCCCAGCATTTT
CASSLIGQEDQPQHF
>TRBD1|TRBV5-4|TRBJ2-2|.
TGTGCCAGCAGTAAGGACAGGGGAGACACCGGGGAGCTGTTTTTT
CASSKDRGDTGELFF
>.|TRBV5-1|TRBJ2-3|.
TGCGCCAGCACCATCGGGGTTGCGGACGGCACAGATACGCAGTATTTT
CASTIGVADGTDTQYF
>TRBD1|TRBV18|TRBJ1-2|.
TGTGCCAGCTCACCGGGACAGGGACGATATGGCTACACCTTC
CASSPGQGRYGYTF
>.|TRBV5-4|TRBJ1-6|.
TGTGCCAGCAGCTTAAACAGGGCTAATTCACCCCTCCACTTT
CASSLNRANSPLHF
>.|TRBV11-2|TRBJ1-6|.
TGTGCCAGCAGCTCCCGGGAGCCCTCCCATTCACCCCTCCACTTT
CASSSREPSHSPLHF
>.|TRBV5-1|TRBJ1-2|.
TGCGCCAGCAGCTTGGGGGGAGAAAACTATGGCTACACCTTC
CASSLGGENYGYTF
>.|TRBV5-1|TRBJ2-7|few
TGCGCCAGCAGCTTGACAGAATCCTACGAGCAGTACTTC
CASSLTESYEQYF
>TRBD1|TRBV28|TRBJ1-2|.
TGTGCCAGCAACTGGCGACAGGGGTATGGCTACACCTTC
CASNWRQGYGYTF
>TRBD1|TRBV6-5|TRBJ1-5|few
TGTGCCAGCAGTTACACGGGACAGGGACAGCCCCAGCATTTT
CASSYTGQGQPQHF
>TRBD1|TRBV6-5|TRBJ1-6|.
TGTGCCAGCAGACAACAGGGGGATAATTCACCCCTCCACTTT
CASRQQGDNSPLHF
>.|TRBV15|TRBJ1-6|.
TGTGCCACCAGCAGAGATCCCCGGGGGGATTCACCCCTCCACTTT
CATSRDPRGDSPLHF
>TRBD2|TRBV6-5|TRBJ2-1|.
TGTGCCAGCAACAGCGGGGGGGCCTACAATGAGCAGTTCTTC
CASNSGGAYNEQFF
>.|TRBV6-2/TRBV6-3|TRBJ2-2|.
TGTGCCAGCAGTTACTCGCTGCTAGCGCGCACCGGGGAGCTGTTTTTT
CASSYSLLARTGELFF
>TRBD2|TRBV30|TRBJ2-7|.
TGTGCCTGCCGGGAGGGCCCAGGCTACGAGCAGTACTTC
CACREGPGYEQYF
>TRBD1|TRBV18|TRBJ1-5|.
TGTGCCAGCTCACCGATTTCGACAGGGTATAATCAGCCCCAGCATTTT
CASSPISTGYNQPQHF
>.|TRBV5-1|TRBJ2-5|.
TGCGCCAGCAGCTTCGACAGCCAAGAGACCCAGTACTTC
CASSFDSQETQYF
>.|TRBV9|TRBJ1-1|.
TGTGCCAGCAGCCACTATCAGTTTGGAGAGAACACTGAAGCTTTCTTT
CASSHYQFGENTEAFF
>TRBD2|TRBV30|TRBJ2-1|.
TGTGCCTGGAACCCGACTAGCGGGAGAGGGAATGAGCAGTTCTTC
CAWNPTSGRGNEQFF
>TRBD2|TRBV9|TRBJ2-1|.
TGTGCCAGCAGCGCCGGGACTAGCGGACCCTCCTACAATGAGCAGTTCTTC
CASSAGTSGPSYNEQFF
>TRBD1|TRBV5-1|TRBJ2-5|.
TGCGCCAGCAGCTGGGACAGGGAATTGGAGACCCAGTACTTC
CASSWDRELETQYF
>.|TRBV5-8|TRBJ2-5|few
TGTGCCAGCAGCCGGGACTCCCAAGAGACCCAGTACTTC
CASSRDSQETQYF
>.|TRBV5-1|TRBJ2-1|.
TGCGCCAGCAGCTTCGCTAGTTGGTCGAATGAGCAGTTCTTC
CASSFASWSNEQFF